This T cell receptor (beta chain) was identified during a study of blood T cell repertoires in COVID-19. Profiling relied on immunoSEQ multiplex PCR, and the TCRdb table lists in-frame clones only, not all of them. The top ten hold 0.95% to 1.2% of the sample, which has roughly 400,000 clones, 85% to 90% seen once. The specimen was PBMCs or T cells enriched from blood (not recorded which). This TCR came from a man younger than 40 who had recovered from COVID-19.

This CDR3 is CASSNTGTISEQYF. The CDR3, as DNA: TGTGCCAGCAGCAACACCGGGACTATCTCCGAGCAGTACTTC. This sequence joins TRBV3-1 (or the pseudogene TRBV3-2) and TRBJ2-7, with TRBD2 matching over 7 bases. The CDR3 is made up of 14 amino acids. From germline, CDR1 is LGHDT and CDR2 YNNKEL (reference sequence). Unmatched junction bases numbered 10, after V lost 5 bases and J lost 6 bases.